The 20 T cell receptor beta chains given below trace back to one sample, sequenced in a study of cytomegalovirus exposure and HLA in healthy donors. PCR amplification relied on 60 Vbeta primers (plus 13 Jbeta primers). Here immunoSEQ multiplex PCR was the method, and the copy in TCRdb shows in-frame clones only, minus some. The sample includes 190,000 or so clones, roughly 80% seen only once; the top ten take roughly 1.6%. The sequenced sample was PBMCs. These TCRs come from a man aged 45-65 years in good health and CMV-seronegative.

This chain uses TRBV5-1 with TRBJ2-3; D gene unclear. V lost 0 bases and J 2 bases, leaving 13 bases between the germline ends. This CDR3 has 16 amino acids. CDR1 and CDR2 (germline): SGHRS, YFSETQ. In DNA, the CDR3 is TGCGCCAGCAGCTTGGTTGTGACGGCGGCCACAGATACGCAGTATTTT. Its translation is CASSLVVTAATDTQYF.

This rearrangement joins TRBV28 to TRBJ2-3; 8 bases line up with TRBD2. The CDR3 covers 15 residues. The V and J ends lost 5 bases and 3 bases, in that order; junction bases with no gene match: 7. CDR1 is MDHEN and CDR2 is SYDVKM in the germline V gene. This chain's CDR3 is CASSIPGLGTDTQYF. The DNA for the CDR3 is TGTGCCAGCAGTATCCCGGGACTAGGAACAGATACGCAGTATTTT.

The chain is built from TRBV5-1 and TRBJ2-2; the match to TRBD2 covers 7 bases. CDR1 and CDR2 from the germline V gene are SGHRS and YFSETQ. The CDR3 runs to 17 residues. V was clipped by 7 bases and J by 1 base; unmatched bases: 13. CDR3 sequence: CASHLSPGLENTGELFF. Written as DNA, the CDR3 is TGCGCCAGCCACCTATCCCCCGGACTAGAGAACACCGGGGAGCTGTTTTTT.

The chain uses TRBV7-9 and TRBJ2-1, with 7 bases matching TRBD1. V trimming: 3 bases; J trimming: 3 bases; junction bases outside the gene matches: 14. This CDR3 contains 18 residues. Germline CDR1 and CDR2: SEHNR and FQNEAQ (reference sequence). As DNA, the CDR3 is TGTGCCAGCAGCTTCCATCTCCGGGACAGCAGACTCTACAATGAGCAGTTCTTC. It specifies CASSFHLRDSRLYNEQFF.

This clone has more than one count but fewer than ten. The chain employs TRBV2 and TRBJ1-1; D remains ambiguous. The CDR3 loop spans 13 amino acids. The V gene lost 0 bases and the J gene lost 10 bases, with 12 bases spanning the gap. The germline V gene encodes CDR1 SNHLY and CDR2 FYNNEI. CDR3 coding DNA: TGTGCCAGCAGTGAAGCACCAAGGAGGGCAGCTTTCTTT. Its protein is CASSEAPRRAAFF.

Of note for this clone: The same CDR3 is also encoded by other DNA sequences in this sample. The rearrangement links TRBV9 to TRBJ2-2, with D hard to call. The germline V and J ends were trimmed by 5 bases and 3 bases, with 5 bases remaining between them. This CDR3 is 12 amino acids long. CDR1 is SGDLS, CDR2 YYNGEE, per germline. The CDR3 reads CASSRDTGELFF. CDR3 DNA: TGTGCCAGCAGTCGGGACACCGGGGAGCTGTTTTTT.

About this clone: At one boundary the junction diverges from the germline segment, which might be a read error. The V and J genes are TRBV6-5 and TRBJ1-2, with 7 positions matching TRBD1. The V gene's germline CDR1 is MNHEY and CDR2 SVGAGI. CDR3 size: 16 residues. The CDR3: CTSSLRYGTANYGYTF. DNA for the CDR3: TGTACCAGCAGTTTAAGATACGGGACAGCTAACTATGGCTACACCTTC.

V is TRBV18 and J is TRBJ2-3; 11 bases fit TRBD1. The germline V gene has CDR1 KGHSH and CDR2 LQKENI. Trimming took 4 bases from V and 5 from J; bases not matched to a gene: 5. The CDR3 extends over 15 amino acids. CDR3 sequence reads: CASSRGQGAGDTQYF. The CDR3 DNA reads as TGTGCCAGCTCACGTGGACAGGGGGCCGGAGATACGCAGTATTTT.

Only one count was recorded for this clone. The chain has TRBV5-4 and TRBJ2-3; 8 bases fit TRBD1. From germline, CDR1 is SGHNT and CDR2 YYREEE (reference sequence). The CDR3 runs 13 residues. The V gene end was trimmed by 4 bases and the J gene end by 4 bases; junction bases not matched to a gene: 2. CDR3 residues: CASSVTGADTQYF. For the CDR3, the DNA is TGTGCCAGCAGCGTGACAGGGGCAGATACGCAGTATTTT.

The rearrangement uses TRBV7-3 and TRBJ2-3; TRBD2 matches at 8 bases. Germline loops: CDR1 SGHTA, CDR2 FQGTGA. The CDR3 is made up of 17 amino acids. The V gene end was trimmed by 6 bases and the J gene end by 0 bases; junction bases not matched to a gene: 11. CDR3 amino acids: CASRSPGERGSTDTQYF. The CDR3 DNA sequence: TGTGCCAGCAGGTCCCCTGGGGAGCGGGGGAGCACAGATACGCAGTATTTT.

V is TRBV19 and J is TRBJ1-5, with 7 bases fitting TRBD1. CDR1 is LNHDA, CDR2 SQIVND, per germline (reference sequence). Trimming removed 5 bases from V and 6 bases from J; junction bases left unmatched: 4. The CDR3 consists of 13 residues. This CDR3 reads CASSAGTAQPQHF. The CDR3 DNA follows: TGTGCCAGTAGTGCCGGGACAGCTCAGCCCCAGCATTTT. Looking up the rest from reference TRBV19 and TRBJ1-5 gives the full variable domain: DGGITQSPKYLFRKEGQNVTLSCEQNLNHDAMYWYRQDPGQGLRLIYYSQIVNDFQKGDIAEGYSVSREKKESFPLTVTSAQKNPTAFYLCASSAGTAQPQHFGDGTRLSIL.

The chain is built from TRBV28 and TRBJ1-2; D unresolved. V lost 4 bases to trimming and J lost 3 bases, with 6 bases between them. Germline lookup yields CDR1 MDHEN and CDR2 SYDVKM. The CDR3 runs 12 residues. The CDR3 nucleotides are TGTGCCAGCAGTTCCCCCGACTATGGCTACACCTTC. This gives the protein CASSSPDYGYTF.

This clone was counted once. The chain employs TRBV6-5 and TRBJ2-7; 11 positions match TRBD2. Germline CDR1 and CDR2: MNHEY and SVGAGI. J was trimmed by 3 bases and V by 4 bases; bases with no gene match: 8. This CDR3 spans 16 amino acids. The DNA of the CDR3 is TGTGCCAGCAGTTCACGCCTAGCGGGAGGTTTCTACGAGCAGTACTTC. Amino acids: CASSSRLAGGFYEQYF.

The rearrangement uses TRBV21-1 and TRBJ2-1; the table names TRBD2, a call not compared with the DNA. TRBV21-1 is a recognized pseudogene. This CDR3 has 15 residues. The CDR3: CASSLMGGKNNEQFF. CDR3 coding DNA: TGTGCCAGCAGCCTGATGGGGGGAAAGAACAATGAGCAGTTCTTC.

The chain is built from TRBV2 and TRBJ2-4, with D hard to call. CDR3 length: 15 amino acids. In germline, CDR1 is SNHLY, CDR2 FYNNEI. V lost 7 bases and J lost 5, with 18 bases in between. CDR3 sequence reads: CASTLRSLTQNIQYF. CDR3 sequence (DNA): TGTGCCAGCACCCTGAGAAGTCTGACTCAAAACATTCAGTACTTC.

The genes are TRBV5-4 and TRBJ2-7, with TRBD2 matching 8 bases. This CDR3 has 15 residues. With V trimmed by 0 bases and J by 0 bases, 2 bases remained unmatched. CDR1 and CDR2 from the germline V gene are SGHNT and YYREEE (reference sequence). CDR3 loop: CASSLEGLGSYEQYF. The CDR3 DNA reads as TGTGCCAGCAGCTTGGAGGGACTAGGCTCCTACGAGCAGTACTTC. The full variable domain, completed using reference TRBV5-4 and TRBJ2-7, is ETGVTQSPTHLIKTRGQQVTLRCSSQSGHNTVSWYQQALGQGPQFIFQYYREEENGRGNFPPRFSGLQFPNYSSELNVNALELDDSALYLCASSLEGLGSYEQYFGPGTRLTVT.

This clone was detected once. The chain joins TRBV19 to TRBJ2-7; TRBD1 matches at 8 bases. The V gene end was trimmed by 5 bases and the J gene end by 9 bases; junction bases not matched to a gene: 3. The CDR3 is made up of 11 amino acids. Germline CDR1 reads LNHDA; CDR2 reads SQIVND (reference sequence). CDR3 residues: CASSLGQGQYF. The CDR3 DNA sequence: TGTGCCAGTAGTCTTGGACAGGGGCAGTACTTC. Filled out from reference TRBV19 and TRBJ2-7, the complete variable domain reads DGGITQSPKYLFRKEGQNVTLSCEQNLNHDAMYWYRQDPGQGLRLIYYSQIVNDFQKGDIAEGYSVSREKKESFPLTVTSAQKNPTAFYLCASSLGQGQYFGPGTRLTVT.

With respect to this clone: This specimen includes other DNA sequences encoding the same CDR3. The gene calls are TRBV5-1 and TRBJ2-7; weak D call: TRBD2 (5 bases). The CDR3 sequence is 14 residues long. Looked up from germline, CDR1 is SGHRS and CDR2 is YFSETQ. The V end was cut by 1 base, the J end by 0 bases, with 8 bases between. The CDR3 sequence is CASSLLGDSYEQYF. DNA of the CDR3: TGCGCCAGCAGCTTGTTGGGAGACTCCTACGAGCAGTACTTC.

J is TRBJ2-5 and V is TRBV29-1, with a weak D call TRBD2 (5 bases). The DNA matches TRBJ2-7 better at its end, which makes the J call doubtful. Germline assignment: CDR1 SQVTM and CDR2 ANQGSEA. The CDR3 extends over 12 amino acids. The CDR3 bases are TGCAGCGTTGGCGGAGGCTCCTACGAGCAGTACTTC. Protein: CSVGGGSYEQYF.

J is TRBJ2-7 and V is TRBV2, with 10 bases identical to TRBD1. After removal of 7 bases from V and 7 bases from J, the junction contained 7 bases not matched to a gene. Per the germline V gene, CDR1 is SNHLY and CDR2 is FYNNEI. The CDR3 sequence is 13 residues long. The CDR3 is CASTGQGVREQYF. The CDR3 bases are TGTGCCAGCACCGGACAGGGGGTTCGGGAGCAGTACTTC. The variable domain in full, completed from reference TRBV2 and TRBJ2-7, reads EPEVTQTPSHQVTQMGQEVILRCVPISNHLYFYWYRQILGQKVEFLVSFYNNEISEKSEIFDDQFSVERPDGSNFTLKIRSTKLEDSAMYFCASTGQGVREQYFGPGTRLTVT.